The source of this T cell receptor beta chain is a study of T cell repertoires in cytomegalovirus infection. Across the study: CMV infection together with matching HLA type was indicated by public TCR beta signatures.

Study results and caveats: The cumulative frequency of public TCR beta families identified carriers of CMV plus the relevant HLA.

This clonotype has a count of ten or more. What it binds is not known. TCRdb analysed the reads with MiXCR anew, one entry per CDR3 protein. The sample has approximately 910,000 distinct CDR3 sequences, roughly 31% seen once. The source is a human donor in good health (CMV status not recorded). Some clones in this sample may be carry-over from other donors' samples. Sequenced material: cultured CD8+ T cells from PBMCs, taken from culture after CMV antigen stimulation.

The CDR3 reads CASSVNEQFF. The CDR3 DNA sequence: TGTGCCAGCAGCGTTAATGAGCAGTTCTTC. The chain combines TRBV7-8 with TRBJ2-1; the D is unclear. V gave up 5 bases and J gave up 7 bases, with 3 bases separating them. The CDR3 is 10 amino acids. In germline, CDR1 is SGHVS, CDR2 FQNEAQ.